This TCR beta chain was found in a study of T cell changes during pregnancy in multiple sclerosis. Germline V gives CDR1 LNHDA, CDR2 SQIVND (reference sequence). The J segment lost 7 bases and the V segment lost 10 bases, leaving 7 bases of the junction unmatched. The CDR3 has 14 residues. Assay used: immunoSEQ multiplex PCR; TCRdb lists only in-frame clones, some missing. The sample includes roughly 60,000 clones, around 93% seen only once; the top ten take approximately 0.35%. The TCR was taken from a female donor with multiple sclerosis, enrolled in a pregnancy study. The gene calls are TRBV19 and TRBJ2-1; 13 positions agree with TRBD2. Specimen: CD4+ T cells from peripheral blood mononuclear cells, collected before pregnancy. CDR3 coding DNA: TGTGCCACACGACTAGCGGGGGGCAAAAATGAGCAGTTCTTC. Its translation is CATRLAGGKNEQFF. Full variable domain (remainder filled in from reference TRBV19 and TRBJ2-1): DGGITQSPKYLFRKEGQNVTLSCEQNLNHDAMYWYRQDPGQGLRLIYYSQIVNDFQKGDIAEGYSVSREKKESFPLTVTSAQKNPTAFYLCATRLAGGKNEQFFGPGTRLTVL.